Listed here are 5 T cell receptor beta chains from one sample, sequenced in a study of somatic mutations in cytotoxic T cells in rheumatoid arthritis. Sequenced by immunoSEQ multiplex PCR; TCRdb stores in-frame clones only, minus some. This sample yields some 16,000 clones, of which 70% to 85% are seen a single time; 12% belongs to the top ten. The sample taken for sequencing was CD8+ T cells sorted from blood. The origin of the receptors is an adult with rheumatoid arthritis.

V usage is TRBV7-9 and J usage is TRBJ2-7; no clear D gene. CDR1 is SEHNR, CDR2 FQNEAQ, per germline (reference sequence). Trimming left V 4 bases short and J 2 bases short, with 15 bases between. This CDR3 is built from 15 residues. CDR3 sequence (DNA): TGTGCCAGCAGCTCCTCGACGGCGTCCGCCTACGAGCAGTACGTC. It yields the protein CASSSSTASAYEQYV.

The rearrangement uses TRBV5-6 and TRBJ1-1, with D unclear. V lost 0 bases and J 11 bases, leaving 8 bases between the germline ends. CDR1 and CDR2 from the germline V gene are SGHDT and YYEEEE. This CDR3 is built from 11 residues. CDR3 residues: CASSLGGWAFF. CDR3 bases: TGTGCCAGCAGCTTGGGAGGGTGGGCTTTCTTT.

By share, this clone ranks as medium-sized. The V and J genes are TRBV11-2 and TRBJ1-1; 8 bases line up with TRBD1. V was pared by 0 bases and J by 4 bases, with 4 bases of the junction left unmatched. Germline CDR1 reads SGHAT; CDR2 reads FQNNGV. This CDR3 comprises 15 residues. This CDR3 reads CASSLDLDRATEAFF. Here the CDR3 DNA reads TGTGCCAGCAGCTTAGATTTGGACAGGGCCACTGAAGCTTTCTTT.

The rearrangement joins TRBV6-6 to TRBJ2-7; D might be TRBD1 (6 bases). The CDR3 consists of 16 residues. Trimming took off 5 bases at V and 4 bases at J, with 21 bases between the two ends. Germline-derived CDR1 and CDR2 are MNHNY and SVGAGI (reference sequence). The CDR3 DNA follows: TGTGCCAGCAGTCACCACAGGGTAGGGTCTCTGTACGAGCAGTACGTC. Amino acids: CASSHHRVGSLYEQYV.

The chain recombines TRBV30 with TRBJ2-1, with D uncertain. Germline V gene data show CDR1 as GTSNPN and CDR2 as SVGIG (reference sequence). The CDR3 has 12 amino acids. Between the trimmed V and J ends, which lost 0 bases and 4 bases, there was a span of 4 bases. CDR3: CAWSVRYNEQFF. CDR3 DNA sequence: TGTGCCTGGAGTGTACGGTACAATGAGCAGTTCTTC.